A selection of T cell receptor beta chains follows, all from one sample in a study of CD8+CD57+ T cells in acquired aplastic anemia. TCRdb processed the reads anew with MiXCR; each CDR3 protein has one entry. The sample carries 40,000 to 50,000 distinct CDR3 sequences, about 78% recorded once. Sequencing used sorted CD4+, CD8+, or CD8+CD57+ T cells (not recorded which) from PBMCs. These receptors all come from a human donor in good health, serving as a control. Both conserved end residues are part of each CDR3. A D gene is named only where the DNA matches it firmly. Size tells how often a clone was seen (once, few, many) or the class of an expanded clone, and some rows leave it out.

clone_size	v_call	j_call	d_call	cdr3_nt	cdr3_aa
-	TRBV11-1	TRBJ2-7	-	TGTGCCAGCAGCTTAGCCGGACAGATGTACGAGCAGTACTTC	CASSLAGQMYEQYF
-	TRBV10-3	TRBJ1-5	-	TGTGCCATCAGTGTGGACCGTGACCAGCCCCAGCATTTT	CAISVDRDQPQHF
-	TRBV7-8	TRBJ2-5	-	TGTGCCAGCAGCTTAGCCTACCCCCCTGTAACTGGTCGAGGCCAGTACTTC	CASSLAYPPVTGRGQYF
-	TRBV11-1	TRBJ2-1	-	TGTGCCAGCAGCTCTGCACTCGAGGCCGGGCGCAATGAGCAGTTCTTC	CASSSALEAGRNEQFF
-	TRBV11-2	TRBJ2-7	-	TGTGCCAGCAGTCCGGTAGGGGTAGCTCTAGGACCCTACGAGCAGTACTTC	CASSPVGVALGPYEQYF
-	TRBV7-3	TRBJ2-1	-	TGTGCCAGCAGCCCTAGGCAAGGCAATGAGCAGTTCTTC	CASSPRQGNEQFF
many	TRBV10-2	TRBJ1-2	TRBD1	TGCGCCAGCAGTGAGTCGACAGGGCTGGAAGGCTACACCTTC	CASSESTGLEGYTF
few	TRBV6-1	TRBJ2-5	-	TGTGCCAGTAGTACCTGGACCCCAGGGATCCAAGAGACCCAGTACTTC	CASSTWTPGIQETQYF
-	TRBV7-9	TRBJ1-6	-	TGTGCCAGCAGCTCCCTCTGGAATTCACCCCTCCACTTT	CASSSLWNSPLHF
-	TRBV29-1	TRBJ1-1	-	TGCAGCGTTCAAGCACAGGGATCCACTGAAGCTTTCTTT	CSVQAQGSTEAFF
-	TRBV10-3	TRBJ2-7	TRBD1	TGTGCCATCAGTGCGACAGGGACGGGCTACGAGCAGTACTTC	CAISATGTGYEQYF
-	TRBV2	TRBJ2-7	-	TGTGCCAGCAGTCCAACCTACGAGCAGTACTTC	CASSPTYEQYF
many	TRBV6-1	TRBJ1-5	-	TGTGCCAGCAGGGGGGGGAGCAATCAGCCCCAGCATTTT	CASRGGSNQPQHF
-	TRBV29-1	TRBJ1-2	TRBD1	TGCAGCGTTGAGAACAGGGGCTGGCGCGGCTACACCTTC	CSVENRGWRGYTF
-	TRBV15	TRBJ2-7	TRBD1	TGTGCCACCAGCAGAGGGACAGGGGCCAGCTACGAGCAGTACTTC	CATSRGTGASYEQYF
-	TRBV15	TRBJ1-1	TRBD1	TGTGCCACCAGCAGCTTGACAGGGCAGGGCACTGAAGCTTTCTTT	CATSSLTGQGTEAFF
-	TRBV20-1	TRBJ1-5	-	TGCAGTGCTACCATGTTAGCGAACCAAGAGACCCAGCATTTT	CSATMLANQETQHF
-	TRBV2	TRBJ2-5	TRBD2	TGTGCCAGCAGTTACGGGGGGGGAGAGACCCAGTACTTC	CASSYGGGETQYF
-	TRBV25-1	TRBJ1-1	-	TGTGCCAGCGTGGTAGGGGTGAACACTGAAGCTTTCTTT	CASVVGVNTEAFF
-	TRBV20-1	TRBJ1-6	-	TGCAGTGCTAGACGCAGGGGCCTAGGTGCCCTCCACTTT	CSARRRGLGALHF
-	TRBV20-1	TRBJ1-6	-	TGCAGTGCTGGATCCACTCCTAATTCACCCCTCCACTTT	CSAGSTPNSPLHF
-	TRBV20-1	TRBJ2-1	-	TGCAGTGCTAAGGGGTTGGACAACCAAAATGAGCAGTTCTTC	CSAKGLDNQNEQFF
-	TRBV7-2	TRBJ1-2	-	TGTGCCAGCAGCTTAGTAGGTCGTGGCTACACCTTC	CASSLVGRGYTF
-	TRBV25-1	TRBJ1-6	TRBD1	TGTGCCAGCAGTGCAACGACAGGGGGAAATTCACCCCTCCACTTT	CASSATTGGNSPLHF
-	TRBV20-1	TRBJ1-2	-	TGCAGTGTGGCGGCTGAGGGGGAGGACTATGGCTACACCTTC	CSVAAEGEDYGYTF
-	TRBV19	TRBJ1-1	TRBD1	TGTGCCAGTAGGAGTCAGGGGGCGAGCACTGAAGCTTTCTTT	CASRSQGASTEAFF
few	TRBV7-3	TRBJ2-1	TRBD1	TGTGCCAGCAGCCTTTGGACAGGGGACTACAATGAGCAGTTCTTC	CASSLWTGDYNEQFF
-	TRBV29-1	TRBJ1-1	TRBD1	TGCAGCGTTGAGAGACAGGGGGTCCCTGAAGCTTTCTTT	CSVERQGVPEAFF
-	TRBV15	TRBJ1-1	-	TGTGCCACCAGCAGATCAAATGGGGGGACTGAAGCTTTCTTT	CATSRSNGGTEAFF
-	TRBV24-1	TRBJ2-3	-	TGTGCCAGCGGGACAGCTAGCACAGATACGCAGTATTTT	CASGTASTDTQYF
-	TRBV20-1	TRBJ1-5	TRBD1	TGCAGTGCCATAACAGGGGGCAATCAGCCCCAGCATTTT	CSAITGGNQPQHF
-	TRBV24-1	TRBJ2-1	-	TGTGCCACCAGTGACCCTCACAATGAGCAGTTCTTC	CATSDPHNEQFF
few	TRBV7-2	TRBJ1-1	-	TGTGCCAGCAGCTTGGCCGGAAACACTGAAGCTTTCTTT	CASSLAGNTEAFF
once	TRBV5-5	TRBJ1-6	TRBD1	TGTGCCAGCAGCTTGCCTTTGCAGGGGGGATCACCCCTCCACTTT	CASSLPLQGGSPLHF
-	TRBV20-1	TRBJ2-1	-	TGCAGTGCTGCAACGGGGAATGAGCAGTTCTTC	CSAATGNEQFF
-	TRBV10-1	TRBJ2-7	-	TGCGCCAGCAGTTATCCGGGCCGAGGGTACGAGCAGTACTTC	CASSYPGRGYEQYF
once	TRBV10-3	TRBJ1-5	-	TGTGCCAGCAGTTTTACAGTCAATCAGCCCCAGCATTTT	CASSFTVNQPQHF
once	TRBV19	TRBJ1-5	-	TGTGCCAGTAAGTTCGGTAATCAGCCCCAGCATTTT	CASKFGNQPQHF
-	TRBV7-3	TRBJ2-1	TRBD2	TGTGCCAGCAGCTTAAGGCTAGCGGGGGACAACAACAATGAGCAGTTCTTC	CASSLRLAGDNNNEQFF
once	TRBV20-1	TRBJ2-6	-	TGCAGTGCTAAAGAGGGCTCCGGGGCCAACGTCCTGACTTTC	CSAKEGSGANVLTF
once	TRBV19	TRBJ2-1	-	TGTGCCAGTAGTATCGGGTTGGCTTACAATGAGCAGTTCTTC	CASSIGLAYNEQFF
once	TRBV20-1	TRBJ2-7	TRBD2	TGCAGTGCTGATAGCGGGAGACCTTCCTACGAACAGTACTTC	CSADSGRPSYEQYF
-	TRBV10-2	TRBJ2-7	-	TGCGCCAGCGGAGGGGGTTACGAGCAGTACTTC	CASGGGYEQYF
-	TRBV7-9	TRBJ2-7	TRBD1	TGTGCCAGCAGCTTTTCTGGGACAGGGGCCTACGAGCAGTACTTC	CASSFSGTGAYEQYF
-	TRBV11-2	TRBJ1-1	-	TGTGCCAGCAGCCTACGCCCACAGGGCGCTATGAACACTGAAGCTTTCTTT	CASSLRPQGAMNTEAFF
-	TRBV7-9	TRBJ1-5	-	TGTGCCAGCAGCTTAATCGGGGAGGGCAATCAGCCCCAGCATTTT	CASSLIGEGNQPQHF
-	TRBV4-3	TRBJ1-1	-	TGCGCCAGCAGCCAAGAAGAGGAAGAAGCTTTCTTT	CASSQEEEEAFF
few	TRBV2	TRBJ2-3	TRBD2	TGTGCCAGCAGTGGATTTAGCGGGAGAACAGATACGCAGTATTTT	CASSGFSGRTDTQYF
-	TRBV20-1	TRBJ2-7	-	TGCAGTGCTAGGGACGTCTCCTACGAGCAGTACTTC	CSARDVSYEQYF
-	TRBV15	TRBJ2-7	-	TGTGCCACCAGCAGAGAATGGGGGGCCCACGAGCAGTACTTC	CATSREWGAHEQYF